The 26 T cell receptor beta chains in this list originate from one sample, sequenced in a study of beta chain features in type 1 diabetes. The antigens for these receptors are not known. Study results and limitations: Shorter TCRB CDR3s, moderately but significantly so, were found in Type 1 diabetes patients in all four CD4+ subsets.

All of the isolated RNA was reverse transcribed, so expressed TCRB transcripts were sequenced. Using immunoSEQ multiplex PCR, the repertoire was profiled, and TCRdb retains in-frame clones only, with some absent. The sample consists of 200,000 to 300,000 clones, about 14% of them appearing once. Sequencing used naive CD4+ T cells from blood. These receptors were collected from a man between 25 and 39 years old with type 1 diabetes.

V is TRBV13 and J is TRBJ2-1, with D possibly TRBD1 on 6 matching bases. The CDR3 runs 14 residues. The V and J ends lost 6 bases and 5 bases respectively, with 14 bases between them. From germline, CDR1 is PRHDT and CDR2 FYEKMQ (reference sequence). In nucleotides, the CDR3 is TGTGCCAGCAGTCCACAGGGTATCCACAATGAGCAGTTCTTC. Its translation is CASSPQGIHNEQFF.

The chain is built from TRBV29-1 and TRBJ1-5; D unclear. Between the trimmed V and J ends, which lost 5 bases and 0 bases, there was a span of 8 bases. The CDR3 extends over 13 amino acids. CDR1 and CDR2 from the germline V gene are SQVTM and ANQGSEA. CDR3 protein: CSVSTDSNQPQHF. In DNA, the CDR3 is TGCAGCGTTTCTACAGATAGCAATCAGCCCCAGCATTTT.

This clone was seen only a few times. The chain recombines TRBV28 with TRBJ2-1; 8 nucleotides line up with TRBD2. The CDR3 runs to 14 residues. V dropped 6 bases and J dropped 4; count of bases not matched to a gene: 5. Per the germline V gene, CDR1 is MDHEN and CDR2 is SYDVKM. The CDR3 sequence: CASRGLGRYNEQFF. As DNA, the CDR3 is TGTGCCAGCAGGGGACTAGGGAGATACAATGAGCAGTTCTTC.

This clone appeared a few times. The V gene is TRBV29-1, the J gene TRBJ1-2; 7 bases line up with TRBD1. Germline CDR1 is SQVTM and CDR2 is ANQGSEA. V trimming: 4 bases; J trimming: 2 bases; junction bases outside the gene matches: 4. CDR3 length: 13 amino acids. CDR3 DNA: TGCAGCGTTGTTTTGGGACAGAACTATGGCTACACCTTC. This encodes CSVVLGQNYGYTF.

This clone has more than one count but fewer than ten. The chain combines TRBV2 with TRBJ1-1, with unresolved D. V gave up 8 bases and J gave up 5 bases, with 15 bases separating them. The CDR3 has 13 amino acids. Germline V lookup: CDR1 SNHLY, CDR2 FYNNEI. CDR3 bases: TGTGCCAGCGGGATGGAGGGTGTAACTGAAGCTTTCTTT. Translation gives CASGMEGVTEAFF.

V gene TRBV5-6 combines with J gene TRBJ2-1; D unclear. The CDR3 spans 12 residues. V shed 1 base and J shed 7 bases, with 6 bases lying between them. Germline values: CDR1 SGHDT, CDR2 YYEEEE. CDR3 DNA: TGTGCCAGCAGCTTGAGAGTGAATGAGCAGTTCTTC. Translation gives CASSLRVNEQFF.

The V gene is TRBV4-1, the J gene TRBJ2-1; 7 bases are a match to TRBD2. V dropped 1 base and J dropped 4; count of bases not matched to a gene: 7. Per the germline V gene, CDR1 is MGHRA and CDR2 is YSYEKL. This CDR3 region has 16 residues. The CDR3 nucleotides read TGCGCCAGCAGCCAAGTTGTCCTAGCGGAGTACAATGAGCAGTTCTTC. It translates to CASSQVVLAEYNEQFF.

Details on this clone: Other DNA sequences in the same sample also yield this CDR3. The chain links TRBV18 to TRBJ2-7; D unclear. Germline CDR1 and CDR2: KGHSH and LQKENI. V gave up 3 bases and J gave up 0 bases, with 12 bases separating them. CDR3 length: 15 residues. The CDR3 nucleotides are TGTGCCAGCTCACCGGTTCCGAGGAGCTCCTACGAGCAGTACTTC. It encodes CASSPVPRSSYEQYF.

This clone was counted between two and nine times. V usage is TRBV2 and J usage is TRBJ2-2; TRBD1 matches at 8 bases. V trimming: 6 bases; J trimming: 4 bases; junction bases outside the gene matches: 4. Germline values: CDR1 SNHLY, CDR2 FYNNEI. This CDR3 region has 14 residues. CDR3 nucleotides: TGTGCCAGCAGGAGACAGGGGAGCACCGGGGAGCTGTTTTTT. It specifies CASRRQGSTGELFF.

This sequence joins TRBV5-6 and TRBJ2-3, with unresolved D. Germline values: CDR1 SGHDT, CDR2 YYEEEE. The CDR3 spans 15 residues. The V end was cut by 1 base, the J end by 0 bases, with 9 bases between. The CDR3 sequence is CASSLSPLSTDTQYF. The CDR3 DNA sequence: TGTGCCAGCAGCTTGTCTCCCCTTAGCACAGATACGCAGTATTTT.

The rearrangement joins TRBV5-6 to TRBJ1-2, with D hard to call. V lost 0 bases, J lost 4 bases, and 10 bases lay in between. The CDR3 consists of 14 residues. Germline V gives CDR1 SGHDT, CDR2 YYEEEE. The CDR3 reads CASSLGQAIYGYTF. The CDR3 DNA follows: TGTGCCAGCAGCTTGGGCCAGGCGATCTATGGCTACACCTTC.

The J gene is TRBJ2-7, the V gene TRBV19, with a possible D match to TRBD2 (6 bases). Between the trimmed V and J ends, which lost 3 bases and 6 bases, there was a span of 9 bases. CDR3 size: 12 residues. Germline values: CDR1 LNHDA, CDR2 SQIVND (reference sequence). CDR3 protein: CASSMTSSEQYF. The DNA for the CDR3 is TGTGCCAGTAGTATGACTAGTTCCGAGCAGTACTTC.

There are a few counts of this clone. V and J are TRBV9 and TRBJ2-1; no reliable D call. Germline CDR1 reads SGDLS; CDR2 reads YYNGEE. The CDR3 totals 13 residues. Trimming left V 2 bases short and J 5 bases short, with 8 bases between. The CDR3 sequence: CASSVRSNNEQFF. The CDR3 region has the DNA TGTGCCAGCAGCGTTAGATCGAACAATGAGCAGTTCTTC.

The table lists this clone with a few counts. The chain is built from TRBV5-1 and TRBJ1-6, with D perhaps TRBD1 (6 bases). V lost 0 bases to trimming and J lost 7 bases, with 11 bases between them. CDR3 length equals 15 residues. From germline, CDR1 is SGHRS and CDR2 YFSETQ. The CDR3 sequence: CASSLGTTGNSPLHF. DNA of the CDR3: TGCGCCAGCAGCTTGGGGACGACAGGCAATTCACCCCTCCACTTT.

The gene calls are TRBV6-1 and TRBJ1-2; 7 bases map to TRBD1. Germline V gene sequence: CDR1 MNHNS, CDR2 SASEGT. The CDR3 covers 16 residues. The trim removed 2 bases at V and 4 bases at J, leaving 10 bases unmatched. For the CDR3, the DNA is TGTGCCAGCAGTGAAAGGGCAGAGGGACAGATCTATGGCTACACCTTC. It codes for CASSERAEGQIYGYTF.

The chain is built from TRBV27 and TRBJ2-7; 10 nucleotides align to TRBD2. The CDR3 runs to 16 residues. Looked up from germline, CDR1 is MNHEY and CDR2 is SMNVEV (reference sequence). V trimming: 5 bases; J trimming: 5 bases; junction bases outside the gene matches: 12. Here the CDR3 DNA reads TGTGCCAGCAGTGGACTAGCGGCCGGAGAGAGTCACGAGCAGTACTTC. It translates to CASSGLAAGESHEQYF.

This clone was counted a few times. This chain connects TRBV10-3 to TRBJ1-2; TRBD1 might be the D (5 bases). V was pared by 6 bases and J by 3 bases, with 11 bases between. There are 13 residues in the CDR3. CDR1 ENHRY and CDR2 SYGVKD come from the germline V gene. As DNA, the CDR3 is TGTGCCATCAGGACAGTGACGGACTATGGCTACACCTTC. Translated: CAIRTVTDYGYTF.

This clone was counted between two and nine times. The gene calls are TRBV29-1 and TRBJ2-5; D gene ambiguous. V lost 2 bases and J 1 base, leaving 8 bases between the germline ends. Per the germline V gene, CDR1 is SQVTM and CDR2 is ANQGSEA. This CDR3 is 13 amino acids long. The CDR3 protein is CSVESYSQETQYF. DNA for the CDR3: TGCAGCGTTGAATCCTATTCCCAAGAGACCCAGTACTTC.

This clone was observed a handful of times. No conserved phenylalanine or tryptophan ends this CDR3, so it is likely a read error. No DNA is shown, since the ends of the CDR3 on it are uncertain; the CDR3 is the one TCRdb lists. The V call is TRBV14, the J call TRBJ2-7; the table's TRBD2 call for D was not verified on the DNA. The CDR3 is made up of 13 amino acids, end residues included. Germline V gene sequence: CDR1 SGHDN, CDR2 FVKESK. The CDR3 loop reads CASSPQRPRRLSL.

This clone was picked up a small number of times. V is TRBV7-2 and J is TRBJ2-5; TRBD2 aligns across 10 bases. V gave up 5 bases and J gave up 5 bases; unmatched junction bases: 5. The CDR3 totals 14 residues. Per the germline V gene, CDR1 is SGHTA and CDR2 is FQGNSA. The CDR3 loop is CASSRAGGRETQYF. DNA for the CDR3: TGTGCCAGCAGCCGAGCGGGAGGGCGGGAGACCCAGTACTTC. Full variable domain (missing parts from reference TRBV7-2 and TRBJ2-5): GAGVSQSPSNKVTEKGKDVELRCDPISGHTALYWYRQSLGQGLEFLIYFQGNSAPDKSGLPSDRFSAERTGGSVSTLTIQRTQQEDSAVYLCASSRAGGRETQYFGPGTRLLVL.

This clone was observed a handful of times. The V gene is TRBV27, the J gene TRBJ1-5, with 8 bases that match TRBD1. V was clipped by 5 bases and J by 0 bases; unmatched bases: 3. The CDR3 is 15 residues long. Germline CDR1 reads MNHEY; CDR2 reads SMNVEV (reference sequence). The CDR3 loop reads CASSKTGDSNQPQHF. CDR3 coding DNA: TGTGCCAGCAGTAAGACAGGGGATAGCAATCAGCCCCAGCATTTT.

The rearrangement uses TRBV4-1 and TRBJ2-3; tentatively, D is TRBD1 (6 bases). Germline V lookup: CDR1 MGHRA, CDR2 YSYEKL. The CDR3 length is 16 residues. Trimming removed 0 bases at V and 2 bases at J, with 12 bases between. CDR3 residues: CASSQDSGAATDTQYF. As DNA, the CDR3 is TGCGCCAGCAGCCAAGACTCAGGGGCCGCCACAGATACGCAGTATTTT.

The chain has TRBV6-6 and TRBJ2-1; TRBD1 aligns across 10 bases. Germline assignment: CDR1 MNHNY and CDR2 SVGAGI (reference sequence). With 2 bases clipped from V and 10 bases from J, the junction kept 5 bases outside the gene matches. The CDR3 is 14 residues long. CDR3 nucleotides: TGTGCCAGCAGTTACGGGACAGGGGTCGTGGAGCAGTTCTTC. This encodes CASSYGTGVVEQFF.

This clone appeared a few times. The CDR3 DNA follows: TGTGCCAGCAGCTTAGCGGTCCTTGCGGGCACCGGGGAGCTGTTTTTT. Protein: CASSLAVLAGTGELFF. V and J are TRBV11-3 and TRBJ2-2; possible D gene TRBD2, 5 bases. This CDR3 spans 16 amino acids. V was pared by 1 base and J by 4 bases, with 13 bases between. Germline CDR1 and CDR2: SGHNT and YENEEA.

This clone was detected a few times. In DNA, the CDR3 is TGTGCCAGCCCTAGGGGGGGAGGGTCCGGGGAGACCCAGTACTTC. As protein: CASPRGGGSGETQYF. The V call is TRBV2, the J call TRBJ2-5; perhaps TRBD2 as D (7 bases). CDR1 and CDR2 (germline): SNHLY, FYNNEI. CDR3 length: 15 residues. V was cut by 8 bases and J by 5 bases, with 21 bases left in between.

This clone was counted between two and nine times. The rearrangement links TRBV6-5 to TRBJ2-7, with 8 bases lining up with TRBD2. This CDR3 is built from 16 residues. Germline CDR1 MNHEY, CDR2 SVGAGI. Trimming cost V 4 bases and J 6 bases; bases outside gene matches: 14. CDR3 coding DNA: TGTGCCAGCAGTTTCATGGGGCTCAGCGGGAGTTTCGAGCAGTACTTC. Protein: CASSFMGLSGSFEQYF.